This T cell receptor beta chain was recovered during a study of T cells after yellow fever vaccination (dated by TCRdb to the late 2010s). For the study in its entirety: Libraries from fractions with low cell numbers were prepared with the SMART-Seq v4 Ultra Low Input RNA kit. Blood was collected at multiple timepoints before and after primary and secondary immunization, and bulk PBMC replicates and cell subsets were isolated. To follow T-cell clones before and after primary and booster YFV17D yellow fever vaccination, bulk TCR alpha and beta repertoires were sequenced over time. The cohort comprised two healthy male donors, one aged 18 to 30 and one aged 30 to 39 years.

Reading the germline V gene (reference sequence) gives CDR1 SGHKS and CDR2 YYEKEE. The CDR3 holds 13 amino acids from the cysteine to the phenylalanine. Of the read, only the CDR3 DNA is kept; its 39 bases are in frame from base 1. V loses 4 bases, J loses 5 bases, and the germline ends lie 13 bases apart. This specimen's treatment or condition label, per the study, means: live attenuated yellow fever vaccine strain. PBMCs were isolated from peripheral blood using a standard Ficoll-Paque protocol. Dynabeads CD4 and CD8 positive selection kits were used to isolate the CD4 and CD8 T-cell fractions. RNA was extracted with TriZol from bulk PBMCs, CD4 and CD8 fractions, and dextramer-positive and dextramer-negative fractions. Sequencing was carried out with an Illumina NovaSeq 6000. Synthesis of TCR cDNA relied on 5'RACE template switching, a step that introduced a universal primer site along with unique molecular identifiers. Priming of cDNA synthesis was performed from both the TCR alpha and TCR beta constant segments. Library amplification used two PCR steps, and the second PCR step added sample barcodes and sequencing adapters. Sequencing of libraries was done on Illumina HiSeq 2500 (2x100 bp) or NovaSeq (2x150 bp). The original methods were these. MIGEC was used to demultiplex reads and collapse the reads into UMI consensus sequences, and MiXCR was used for V(D)J alignment. Using edgeR on replicate PBMC samples, clonotypes were called vaccine-responding if FDR was below 0.01 and the log2 fold change was above 5 up to day 15. CD4 or CD8 identity was assigned to each bulk clonotype according to whether the clonotype was present at higher abundance in the sequenced CD4 repertoire or the sequenced CD8 repertoire. TCRdb cleaned the public reads at Q25 with fastp, built clones with MiXCR and kept in-frame beta chains. For every CDR3 protein sequence, its rows merge into one entry that carries the most common genes and DNA. TCRdb's processing, not the authors', yielded these V and J calls. This sample is represented by about 170,000 distinct CDR3 sequences; approximately 10% of them were singletons. The ten most abundant clones make up 35% to 40% of the sample.

Beyond this particular receptor, the publication reports: Most clones expanded after primary vaccination were re-detected after the booster (approximately 95% of CD4 and more than 70% of CD8), suggesting broad memory maintenance. Compared with the primary T-cell response, the secondary T-cell response was faster but weaker, reaching its peak on day 5 rather than on day 15. A small fraction of clonotypes showed up in both the CD4 and CD8 compartments, probably as a result of convergent recombination. Computational filtering was needed because FACS-sorted repertoires could contain abundant contaminating clonotypes from the bulk population. Because only a couple of donors were included in the study, the extent to which the findings can be generalized is limited.

In regard to this clonotype: Its antigen target is currently unknown. No much larger clonotype is one base removed from it; base qualities were not supplied.

The starting material was CD8+ T cells sorted from PBMCs, obtained 15 days after the yellow fever booster vaccination. The receptor was derived from a man aged 18 to 35 who received the YFV17D yellow fever vaccine. The chain joins TRBV5-5 to TRBJ2-7; the D gene is tentatively TRBD1 or TRBD2, each matching 6 bases. The bases are TGTGCCAGCAGCCAAGGGGGGCTTGACGAGCAGTACTTC. It translates as CASSQGGLDEQYF.